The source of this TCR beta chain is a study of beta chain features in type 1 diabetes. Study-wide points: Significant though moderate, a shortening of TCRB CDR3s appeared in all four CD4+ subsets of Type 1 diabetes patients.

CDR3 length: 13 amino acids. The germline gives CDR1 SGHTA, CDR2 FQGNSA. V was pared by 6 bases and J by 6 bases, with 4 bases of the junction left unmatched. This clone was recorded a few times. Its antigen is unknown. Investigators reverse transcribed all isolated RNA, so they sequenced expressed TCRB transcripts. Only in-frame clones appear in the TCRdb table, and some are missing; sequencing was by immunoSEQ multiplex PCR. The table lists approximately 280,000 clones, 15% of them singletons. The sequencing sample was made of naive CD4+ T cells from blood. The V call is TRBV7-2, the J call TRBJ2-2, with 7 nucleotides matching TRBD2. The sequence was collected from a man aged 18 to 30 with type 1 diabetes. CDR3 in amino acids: CASRGLTAGELFF. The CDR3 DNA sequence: TGTGCCAGCAGGGGACTAACCGCCGGGGAGCTGTTTTTT.